The clone carrying this T cell receptor beta chain has ten or more counts. As yet, its antigen is unknown. The record originates from a study of CD8 T cells in ankylosing spondylitis. Study-level points and caveats: It appeared that ankylosing spondylitis blood was characterized by a TCR beta motif of eight highly homologous variants. Some motif variants had been reported before (in reactive arthritis synovial fluid and blood).

V trimming: 4 bases; J trimming: 7 bases; junction bases outside the gene matches: 8. This CDR3 is 15 amino acids long. TCR beta libraries were made by quantitative 5'-RACE with molecular barcodes. TCRdb independently ran MiXCR on the 5' RACE reads; one entry per CDR3 protein. The table has some 800,000 distinct CDR3 sequences, 10% to 15% seen once. The chain recombines TRBV12-3 or TRBV12-4 with TRBJ2-1, with 9 bases identical to TRBD1. This clonotype originated in a male donor with ankylosing spondylitis. Source material: blood, either unsorted or a sorted T cell fraction (not recorded which). As DNA, the CDR3 is TGTGCCAGCAGTTCCGGGACAGGGATCGGAAATGAGCAGTTCTTC. It specifies CASSSGTGIGNEQFF.